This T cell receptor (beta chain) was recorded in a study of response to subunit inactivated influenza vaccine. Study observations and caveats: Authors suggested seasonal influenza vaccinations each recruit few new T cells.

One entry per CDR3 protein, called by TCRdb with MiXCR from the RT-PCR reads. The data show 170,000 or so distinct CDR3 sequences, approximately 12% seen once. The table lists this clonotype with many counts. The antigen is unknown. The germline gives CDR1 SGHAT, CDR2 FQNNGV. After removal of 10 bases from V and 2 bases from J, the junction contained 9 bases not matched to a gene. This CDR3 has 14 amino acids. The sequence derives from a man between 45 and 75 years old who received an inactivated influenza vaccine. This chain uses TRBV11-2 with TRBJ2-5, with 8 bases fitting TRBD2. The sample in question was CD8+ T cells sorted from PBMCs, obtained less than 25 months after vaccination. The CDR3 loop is CATSSGLGQETQYF. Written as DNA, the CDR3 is TGTGCCACTTCGTCGGGACTAGGTCAAGAGACCCAGTACTTC.